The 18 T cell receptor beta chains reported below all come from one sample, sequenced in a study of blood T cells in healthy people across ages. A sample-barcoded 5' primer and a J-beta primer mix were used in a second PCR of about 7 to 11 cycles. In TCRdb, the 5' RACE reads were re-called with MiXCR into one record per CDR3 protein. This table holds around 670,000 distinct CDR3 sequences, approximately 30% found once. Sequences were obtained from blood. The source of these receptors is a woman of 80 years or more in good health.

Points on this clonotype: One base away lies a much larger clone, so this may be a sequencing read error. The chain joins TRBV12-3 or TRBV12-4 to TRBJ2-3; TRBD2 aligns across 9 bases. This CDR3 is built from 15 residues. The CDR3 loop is CASFLAGGPVDAQYF. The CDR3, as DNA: TGTGCCAGTTTCCTCGCGGGGGGGCCCGTAGATGCGCAGTATTTT.

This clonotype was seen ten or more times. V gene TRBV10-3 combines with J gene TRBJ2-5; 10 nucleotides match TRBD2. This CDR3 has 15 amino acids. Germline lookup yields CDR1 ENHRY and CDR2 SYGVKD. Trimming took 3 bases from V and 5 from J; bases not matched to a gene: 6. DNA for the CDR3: TGTGCCATCAGTGATGCTAGCGGGGGATGGGAGACCCAGTACTTC. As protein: CAISDASGGWETQYF.

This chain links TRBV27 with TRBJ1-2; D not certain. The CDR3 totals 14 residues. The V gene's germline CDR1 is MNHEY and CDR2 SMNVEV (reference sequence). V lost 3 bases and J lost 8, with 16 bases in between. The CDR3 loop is CASSFRAQQRGYTF. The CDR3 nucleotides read TGTGCCAGCAGTTTTAGGGCCCAGCAACGCGGCTACACCTTC.

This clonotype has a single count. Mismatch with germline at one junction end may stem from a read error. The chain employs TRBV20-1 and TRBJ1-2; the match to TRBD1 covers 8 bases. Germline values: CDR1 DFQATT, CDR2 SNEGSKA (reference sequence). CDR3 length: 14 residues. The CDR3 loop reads CSARPGQATYSYTF. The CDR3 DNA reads TGCAGTGCACGCCCGGGACAGGCCACCTATAGCTACACCTTC.

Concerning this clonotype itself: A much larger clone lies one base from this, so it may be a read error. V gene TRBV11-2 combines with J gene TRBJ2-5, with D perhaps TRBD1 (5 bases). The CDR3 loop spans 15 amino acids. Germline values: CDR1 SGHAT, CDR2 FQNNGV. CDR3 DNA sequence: TGTGCCAGCGGCTTAGTCCCAGGGCTGCAAGAGACCCAGTACTTC. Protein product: CASGLVPGLQETQYF. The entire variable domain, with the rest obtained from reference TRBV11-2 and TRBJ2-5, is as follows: EAGVAQSPRYKIIEKRQSVAFWCNPISGHATLYWYQQILGQGPKLLIQFQNNGVVDDSQLPKDRFSAERLKGVDSTLKIQPAKLEDSAVYLCASGLVPGLQETQYFGPGTRLLVL.

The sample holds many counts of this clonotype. CDR3 DNA: TGTGCCAGCAGCTTAGATCAGGGTGTGGCCGGCGATGAGCAGTTCTTC. It encodes CASSLDQGVAGDEQFF. The chain joins TRBV11-3 to TRBJ2-1; D perhaps matches TRBD1 (5 bases). This CDR3 region has 16 residues. The germline V gene has CDR1 SGHNT and CDR2 YENEEA. Trimming cost V 0 bases and J 8 bases, with 17 bases left between them.

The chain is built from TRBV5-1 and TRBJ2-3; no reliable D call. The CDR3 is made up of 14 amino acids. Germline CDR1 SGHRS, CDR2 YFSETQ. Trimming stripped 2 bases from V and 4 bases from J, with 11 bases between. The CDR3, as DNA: TGCGCCAGCAGCTTACACGAAGCTGCAGATACGCAGTATTTT. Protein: CASSLHEAADTQYF.

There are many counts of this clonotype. The CDR3 region is CAISESGRAGPSYEQYF. CDR3 nucleotide sequence: TGTGCCATCAGTGAGTCGGGGCGAGCGGGTCCCTCCTACGAGCAGTACTTC. The gene calls are TRBV10-3 and TRBJ2-7; maybe TRBD2 (6 bases). Germline assignment: CDR1 ENHRY and CDR2 SYGVKD. The CDR3 spans 17 residues. Trimming removed 0 bases at V and 0 bases at J, with 15 bases between.

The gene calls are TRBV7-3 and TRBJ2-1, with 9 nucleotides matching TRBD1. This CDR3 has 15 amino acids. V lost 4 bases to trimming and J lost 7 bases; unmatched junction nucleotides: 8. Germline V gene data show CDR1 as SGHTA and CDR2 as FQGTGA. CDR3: CASSYGTGILNEQFF. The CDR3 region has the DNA TGTGCCAGCAGCTACGGGACAGGGATTCTTAATGAGCAGTTCTTC.

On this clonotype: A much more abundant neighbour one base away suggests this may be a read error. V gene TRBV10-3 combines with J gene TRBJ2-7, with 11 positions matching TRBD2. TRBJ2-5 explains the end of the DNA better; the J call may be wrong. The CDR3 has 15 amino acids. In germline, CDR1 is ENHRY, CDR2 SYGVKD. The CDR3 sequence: CAIGGSGGAGETQYF. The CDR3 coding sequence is TGTGCCATCGGTGGTAGCGGGGGGGCCGGAGAGACCCAGTACTTC.

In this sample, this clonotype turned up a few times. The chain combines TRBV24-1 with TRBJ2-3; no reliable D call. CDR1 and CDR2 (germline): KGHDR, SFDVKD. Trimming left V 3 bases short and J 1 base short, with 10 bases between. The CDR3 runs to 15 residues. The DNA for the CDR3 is TGTGCCACCAGTGATCCCGGAGTAGGCACAGATACGCAGTATTTT. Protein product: CATSDPGVGTDTQYF.

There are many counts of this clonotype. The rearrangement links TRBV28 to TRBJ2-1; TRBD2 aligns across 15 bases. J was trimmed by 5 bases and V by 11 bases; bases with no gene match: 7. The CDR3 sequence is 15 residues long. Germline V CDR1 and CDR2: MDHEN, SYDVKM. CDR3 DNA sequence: TGTGCCGGGGGGACTAGCGGGGGGCCAAACAATGAGCAGTTCTTC. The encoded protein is CAGGTSGGPNNEQFF.

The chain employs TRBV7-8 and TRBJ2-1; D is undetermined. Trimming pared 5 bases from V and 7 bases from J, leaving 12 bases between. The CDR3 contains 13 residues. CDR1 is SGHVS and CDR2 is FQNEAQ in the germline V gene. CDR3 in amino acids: CASSHIGRNEQFF. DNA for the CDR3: TGTGCCAGCAGCCACATAGGTCGGAATGAGCAGTTCTTC.

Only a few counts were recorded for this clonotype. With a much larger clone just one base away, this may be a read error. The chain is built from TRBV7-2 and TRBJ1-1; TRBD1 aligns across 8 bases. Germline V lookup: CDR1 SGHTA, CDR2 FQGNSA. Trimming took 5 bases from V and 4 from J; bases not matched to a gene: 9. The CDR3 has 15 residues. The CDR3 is CASSALPGGRTEAFF. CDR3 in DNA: TGTGCCAGCAGCGCGCTCCCAGGGGGCCGCACTGAAGCTTTCTTT.

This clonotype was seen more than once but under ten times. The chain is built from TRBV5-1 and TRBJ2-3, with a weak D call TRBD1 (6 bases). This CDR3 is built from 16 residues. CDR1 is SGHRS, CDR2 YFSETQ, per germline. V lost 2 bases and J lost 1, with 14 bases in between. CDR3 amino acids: CASSFSGTPRTDTQYF. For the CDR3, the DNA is TGCGCCAGCAGCTTTTCCGGGACACCGCGCACAGATACGCAGTATTTT.

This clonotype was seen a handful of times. The CDR3 here is CASNSRDRGNQPQHF. CDR3 coding DNA: TGTGCCAGCAATTCCCGGGACAGGGGCAATCAGCCCCAGCATTTT. The genes are TRBV6-2 or TRBV6-3 and TRBJ1-5; TRBD1 agrees at 9 bases. The CDR3 contains 15 residues. V was pared by 7 bases and J by 2 bases, with 6 bases of the junction left unmatched. Per germline, CDR1 MNHEY and CDR2 SVGEGT.

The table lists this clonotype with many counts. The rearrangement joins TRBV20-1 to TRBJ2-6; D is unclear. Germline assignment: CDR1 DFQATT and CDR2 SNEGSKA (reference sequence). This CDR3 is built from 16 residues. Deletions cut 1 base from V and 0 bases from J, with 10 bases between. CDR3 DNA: TGCAGTGCTAGAGTACCCGGAGCCTCTGGGGCCAACGTCCTGACTTTC. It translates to CSARVPGASGANVLTF.

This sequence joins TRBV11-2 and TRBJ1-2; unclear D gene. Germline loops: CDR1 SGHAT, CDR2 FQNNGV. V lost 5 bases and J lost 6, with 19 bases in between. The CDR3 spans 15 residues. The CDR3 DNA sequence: TGTGCCAGCAGCCTCGTAATCGGGTTCACGAATGGCTACACCTTC. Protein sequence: CASSLVIGFTNGYTF.